Following are 7 T cell receptor beta chains from one sample sequenced in a study of sequential checkpoint blockade in melanoma. This sample's treatment: randomized to nivolumab then ipilimumab (arm A) or the reverse (arm B). Some clones are missing from TCRdb's copy, which holds only in-frame ones; the method was immunoSEQ multiplex PCR. The table has approximately 9,300 clones, around 73% seen once. This specimen consisted of CD8+ T cells sorted from blood (inferred from file names), obtained from a patient given nivolumab and ipilimumab in sequence. The source of these receptors is a human donor with melanoma.

The V call is TRBV9, the J call TRBJ2-3; TRBD2 is a possible D gene (6 bases). Germline CDR1 reads SGDLS; CDR2 reads YYNGEE. The CDR3 covers 17 residues. Deletions cut 0 bases from V and 2 bases from J, with 16 bases between. CDR3 amino acids: CASSVEAGPRPTDTQYF. CDR3 nucleotide sequence: TGTGCCAGCAGCGTAGAGGCGGGGCCGCGCCCCACAGATACGCAGTATTTT. Full variable domain (rest looked up from reference TRBV9 and TRBJ2-3): DSGVTQTPKHLITATGQRVTLRCSPRSGDLSVYWYQQSLDQGLQFLIQYYNGEERAKGNILERFSAQQFPDLHSELNLSSLELGDSALYFCASSVEAGPRPTDTQYFGPGTRLTVL.

V usage is TRBV6-5 and J usage is TRBJ2-5; TRBD2 agrees at 8 bases. The CDR3 runs to 15 residues. CDR1 and CDR2 (germline): MNHEY, SVGAGI. The ends lost 0 bases at V and 4 bases at J; junction bases unmatched: 4. As DNA, the CDR3 is TGTGCCAGCAGTTACTCGACGGGGGGGCCAGAGACCCAGTACTTC. Its translation: CASSYSTGGPETQYF.

This sequence joins TRBV6-1 and TRBJ2-2; the match to TRBD1 covers 7 bases. Trimming cost V 2 bases and J 7 bases; bases outside gene matches: 7. Germline lookup yields CDR1 MNHNS and CDR2 SASEGT. The CDR3 sequence is 15 residues long. CDR3 nucleotide sequence: TGTGCCAGCAGTGAATGGAGAGGGGGCATCGGGGAGCTGTTTTTT. Encoded protein: CASSEWRGGIGELFF.

This clone has just one count. Within the sample, other DNA sequences also encode this same CDR3. The chain's CDR3 is CASSLAGGYTEAFF. The CDR3 DNA follows: TGCGCCAGCAGCTTGGCTGGGGGGTACACTGAAGCTTTCTTT. V is TRBV5-1 and J is TRBJ1-1; a weak D match, TRBD1 (5 bases). The germline V gene has CDR1 SGHRS and CDR2 YFSETQ. This CDR3 spans 14 amino acids. The V and J ends lost 0 bases and 3 bases respectively, with 9 bases between them.

This clone was counted only a few times. This sequence joins TRBV7-2 and TRBJ2-7, with 9 bases matching TRBD1. V was clipped by 5 bases and J by 5 bases; unmatched bases: 10. Germline V gene data show CDR1 as SGHTA and CDR2 as FQGNSA. The CDR3 has 15 residues. In nucleotides, the CDR3 is TGTGCCAGCAGCCCCGAGGACAGGGGAGGCCACGAGCAGTACTTC. Translating gives CASSPEDRGGHEQYF.

This clone was seen more than once but under ten times. The rearrangement joins TRBV7-9 to TRBJ1-2, with D unclear. Germline V CDR1 and CDR2: SEHNR, FQNEAQ (reference sequence). Deletions cut 3 bases from V and 4 bases from J, with 12 bases between. The CDR3 length is 14 residues. The CDR3 protein is CASSLGAEGYGYTF. The CDR3, as DNA: TGTGCCAGCAGCTTGGGCGCGGAGGGCTATGGCTACACCTTC.

The V gene is TRBV6-5, the J gene TRBJ2-1, with 11 bases aligning to TRBD2. From germline, CDR1 is MNHEY and CDR2 SVGAGI. The CDR3 sequence is 16 residues long. With 4 bases clipped from V and 5 bases from J, the junction kept 7 bases outside the gene matches. The CDR3, as DNA: TGTGCCAGCAGTTCCCTACTAGCGGGAGTTAACAATGAGCAGTTCTTC. It codes for CASSSLLAGVNNEQFF.